A selection of T cell receptor beta chains follows, all from one sample in a study of OX40 agonist ivuxolimab in advanced cancers. Data came from immunoSEQ multiplex PCR; TCRdb stores just in-frame clones and leaves some out. The sample consists of 25,000 to 35,000 clones, 74% of them appearing once. The material was CD4+ or CD8+ T cells sorted from blood, obtained in a trial of the OX40 agonist ivuxolimab. The receptors here all came from an adult with an advanced solid tumor such as melanoma, head and neck, liver or kidney cancer. Both conserved end residues are part of each CDR3. A D gene is named only where the DNA matches it firmly.

cdr3_length d_call v_call cdr3_aa
15 - TRBV5-4 CASSSSGAGQETQYF
13 - TRBV2 CASSEALRVEAFF
14 - TRBV6-1 CASRWDTRVEKLFF
14 - TRBV2 CASSPLPSNYGYTF
19 TRBD2 TRBV28 CASSLLGLAGVLAKNIQYF
15 - TRBV7-9 CASSQYSGGEAEAFF
15 - TRBV30 CAWSGSGLLNTEAFF
13 - TRBV5-4 CASMARLTDTQYF
14 - TRBV11-2 CASSLGVGGTEAFF
11 - TRBV6-6 CASSTGNEQFF
14 - TRBV7-2 CASSLEGRGTEAFF
13 - TRBV4-2 CASSQETGNEQFF
14 - TRBV6-5 CASGKQGANTEAFF
14 - TRBV7-6 CASSKGGVTDTQYF
14 TRBD1 TRBV28 CASSTDRGRTGYTF
18 TRBD2 TRBV4-1 CASSQEFRGGDLNNEQFF
15 TRBD2 TRBV5-1 CASSLAGYRTDTQYF